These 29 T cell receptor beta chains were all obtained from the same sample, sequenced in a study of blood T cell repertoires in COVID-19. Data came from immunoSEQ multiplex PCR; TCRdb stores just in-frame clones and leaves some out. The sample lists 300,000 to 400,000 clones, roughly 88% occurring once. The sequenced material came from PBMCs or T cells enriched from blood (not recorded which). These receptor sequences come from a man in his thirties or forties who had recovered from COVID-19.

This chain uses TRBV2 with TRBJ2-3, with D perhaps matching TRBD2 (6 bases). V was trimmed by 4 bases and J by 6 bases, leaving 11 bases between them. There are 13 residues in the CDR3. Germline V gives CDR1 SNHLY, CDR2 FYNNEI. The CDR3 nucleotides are TGTGCCAGCAGTGGGCCAGGGAGGGATACGCAGTATTTT. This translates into CASSGPGRDTQYF.

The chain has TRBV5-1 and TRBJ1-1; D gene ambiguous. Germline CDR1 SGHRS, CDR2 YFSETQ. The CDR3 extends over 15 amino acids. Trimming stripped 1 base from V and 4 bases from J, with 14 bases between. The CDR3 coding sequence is TGCGCCAGCAGCTTGAGTCCGGTTTATGGCACTGAAGCTTTCTTT. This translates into CASSLSPVYGTEAFF.

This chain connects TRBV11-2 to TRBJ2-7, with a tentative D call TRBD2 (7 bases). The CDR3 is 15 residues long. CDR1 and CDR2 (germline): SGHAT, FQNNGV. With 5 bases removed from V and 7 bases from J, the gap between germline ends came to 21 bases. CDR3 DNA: TGTGCCAGCAGCCCGGGGGGCTCCTTTGGGGGTGAGCAGTACTTC. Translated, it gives CASSPGGSFGGEQYF. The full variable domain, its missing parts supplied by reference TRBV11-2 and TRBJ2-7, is EAGVAQSPRYKIIEKRQSVAFWCNPISGHATLYWYQQILGQGPKLLIQFQNNGVVDDSQLPKDRFSAERLKGVDSTLKIQPAKLEDSAVYLCASSPGGSFGGEQYFGPGTRLTVT.

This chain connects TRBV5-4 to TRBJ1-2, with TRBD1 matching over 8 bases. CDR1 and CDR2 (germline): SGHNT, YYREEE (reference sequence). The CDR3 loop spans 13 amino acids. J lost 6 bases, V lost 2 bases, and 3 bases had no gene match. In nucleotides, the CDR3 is TGTGCCAGCAGCTTCGACAGGGGCGATGGCTACACCTTC. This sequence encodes CASSFDRGDGYTF.

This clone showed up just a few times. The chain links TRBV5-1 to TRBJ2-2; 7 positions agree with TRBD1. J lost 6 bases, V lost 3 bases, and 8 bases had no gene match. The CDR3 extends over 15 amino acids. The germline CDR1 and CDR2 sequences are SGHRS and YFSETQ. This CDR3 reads CASSWSDRVSGELFF. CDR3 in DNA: TGCGCCAGCAGCTGGAGCGACAGGGTGTCCGGGGAGCTGTTTTTT. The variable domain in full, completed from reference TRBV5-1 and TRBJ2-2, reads KAGVTQTPRYLIKTRGQQVTLSCSPISGHRSVSWYQQTPGQGLQFLFEYFSETQRNKGNFPGRFSGRQFSNSRSEMNVSTLELGDSALYLCASSWSDRVSGELFFGEGSRLTVL.

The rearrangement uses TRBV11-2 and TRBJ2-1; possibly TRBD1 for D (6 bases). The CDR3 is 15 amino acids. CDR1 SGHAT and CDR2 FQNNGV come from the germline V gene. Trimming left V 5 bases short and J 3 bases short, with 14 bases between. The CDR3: CASSPKGGHYNEQFF. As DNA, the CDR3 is TGTGCCAGCAGCCCCAAAGGGGGTCACTACAATGAGCAGTTCTTC.

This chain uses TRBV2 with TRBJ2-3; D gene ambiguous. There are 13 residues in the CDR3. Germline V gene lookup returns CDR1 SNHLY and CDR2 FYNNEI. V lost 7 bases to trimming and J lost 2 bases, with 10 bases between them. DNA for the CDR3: TGTGCCAGCACTACTCAATACACAGATACGCAGTATTTT. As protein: CASTTQYTDTQYF.

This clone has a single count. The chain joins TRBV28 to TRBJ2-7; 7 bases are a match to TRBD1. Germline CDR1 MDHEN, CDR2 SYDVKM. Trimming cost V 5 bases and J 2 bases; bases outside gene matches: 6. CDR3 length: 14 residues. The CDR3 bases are TGTGCCAGCAGTACAAGGGACAGAACCTACGAGCAGTACTTC. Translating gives CASSTRDRTYEQYF.

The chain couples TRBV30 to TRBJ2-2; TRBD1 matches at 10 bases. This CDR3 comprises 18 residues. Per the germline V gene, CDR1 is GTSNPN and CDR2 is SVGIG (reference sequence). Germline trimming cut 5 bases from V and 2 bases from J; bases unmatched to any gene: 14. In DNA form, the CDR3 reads TGTGCCTGGTCCTTGGGACAGGGGTCGGTTGGAAACACCGGGGAGCTGTTTTTT. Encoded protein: CAWSLGQGSVGNTGELFF.

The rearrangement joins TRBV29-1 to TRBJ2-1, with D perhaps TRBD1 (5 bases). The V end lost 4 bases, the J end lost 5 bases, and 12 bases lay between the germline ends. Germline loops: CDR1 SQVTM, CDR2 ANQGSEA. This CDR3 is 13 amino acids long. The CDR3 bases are TGCAGCGTTGGTCAGGGATGGAACAATGAGCAGTTCTTC. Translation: CSVGQGWNNEQFF.

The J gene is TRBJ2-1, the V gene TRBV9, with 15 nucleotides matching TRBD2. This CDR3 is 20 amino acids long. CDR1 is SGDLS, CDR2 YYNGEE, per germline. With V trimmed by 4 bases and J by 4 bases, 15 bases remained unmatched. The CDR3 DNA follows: TGTGCCAGCAGCCCAACCCGGGGACTAGCGGGGGGTGTGAGGTACAATGAGCAGTTCTTC. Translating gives CASSPTRGLAGGVRYNEQFF.

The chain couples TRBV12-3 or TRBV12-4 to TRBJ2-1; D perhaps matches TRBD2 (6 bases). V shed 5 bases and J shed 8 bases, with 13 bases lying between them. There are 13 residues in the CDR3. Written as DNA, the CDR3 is TGTGCCAGCAGTCGGGGGAATGAATATGAGCAGTTCTTC. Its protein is CASSRGNEYEQFF.

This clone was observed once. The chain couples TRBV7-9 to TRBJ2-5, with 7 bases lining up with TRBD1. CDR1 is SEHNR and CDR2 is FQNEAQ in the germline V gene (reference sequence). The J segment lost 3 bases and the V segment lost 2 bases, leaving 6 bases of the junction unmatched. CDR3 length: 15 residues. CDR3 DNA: TGTGCCAGCAGCTTACTACCAGACAGGGAAGAGACCCAGTACTTC. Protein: CASSLLPDREETQYF.

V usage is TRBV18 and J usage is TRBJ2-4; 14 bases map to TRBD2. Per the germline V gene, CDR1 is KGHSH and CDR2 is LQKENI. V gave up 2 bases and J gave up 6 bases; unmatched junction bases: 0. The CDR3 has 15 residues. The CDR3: CASSPGTSGGNIQYF. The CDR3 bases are TGTGCCAGCTCACCAGGGACTAGCGGGGGAAACATTCAGTACTTC.

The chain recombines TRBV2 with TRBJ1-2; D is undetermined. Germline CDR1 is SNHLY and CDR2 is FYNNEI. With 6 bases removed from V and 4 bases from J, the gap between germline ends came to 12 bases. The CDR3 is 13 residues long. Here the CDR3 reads CASSPPTPYGYTF. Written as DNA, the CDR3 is TGTGCCAGCAGCCCCCCTACCCCCTATGGCTACACCTTC.

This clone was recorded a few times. The CDR3 protein is CASSPPAGMTNEKLFF. DNA of the CDR3: TGTGCCAGCAGCCCACCTGCAGGGATGACTAATGAAAAACTGTTTTTT. This sequence joins TRBV28 and TRBJ1-4; maybe TRBD1 (5 bases). The germline CDR1 and CDR2 sequences are MDHEN and SYDVKM. The CDR3 contains 16 residues. Trimming took off 6 bases at V and 2 bases at J, with 16 bases between the two ends.

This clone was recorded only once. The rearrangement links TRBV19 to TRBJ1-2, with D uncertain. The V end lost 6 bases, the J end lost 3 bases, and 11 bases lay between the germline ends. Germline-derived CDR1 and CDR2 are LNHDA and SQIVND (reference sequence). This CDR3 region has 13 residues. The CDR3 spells CASRLSQDYGYTF. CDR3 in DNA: TGTGCCAGTAGGCTAAGTCAGGACTATGGCTACACCTTC.

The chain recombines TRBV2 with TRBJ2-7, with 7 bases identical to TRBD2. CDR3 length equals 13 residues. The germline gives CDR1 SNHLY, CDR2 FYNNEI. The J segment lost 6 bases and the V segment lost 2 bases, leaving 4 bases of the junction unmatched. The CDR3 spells CASSESGATEQYF. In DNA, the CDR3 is TGTGCCAGCAGTGAAAGCGGGGCGACCGAGCAGTACTTC.

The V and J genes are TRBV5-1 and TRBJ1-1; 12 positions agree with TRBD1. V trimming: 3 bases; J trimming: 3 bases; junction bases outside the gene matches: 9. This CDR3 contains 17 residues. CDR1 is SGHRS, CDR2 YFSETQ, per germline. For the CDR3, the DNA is TGCGCCAGCAGCTCCCATCCCGGGACAGGGGGCGACACTGAAGCTTTCTTT. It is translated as CASSSHPGTGGDTEAFF.

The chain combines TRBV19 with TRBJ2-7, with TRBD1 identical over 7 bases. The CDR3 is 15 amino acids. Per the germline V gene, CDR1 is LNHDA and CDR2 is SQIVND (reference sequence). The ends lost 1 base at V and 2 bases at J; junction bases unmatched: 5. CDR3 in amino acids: CASSIAGTETYEQYF. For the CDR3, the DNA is TGTGCCAGTAGTATAGCTGGGACAGAGACCTACGAGCAGTACTTC.

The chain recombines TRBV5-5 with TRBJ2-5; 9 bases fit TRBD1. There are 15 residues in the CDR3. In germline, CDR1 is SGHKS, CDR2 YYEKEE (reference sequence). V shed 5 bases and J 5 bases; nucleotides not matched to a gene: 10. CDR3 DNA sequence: TGTGCCAGCAGGGACCCGGGACAGGGAGGGGAGACCCAGTACTTC. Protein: CASRDPGQGGETQYF.

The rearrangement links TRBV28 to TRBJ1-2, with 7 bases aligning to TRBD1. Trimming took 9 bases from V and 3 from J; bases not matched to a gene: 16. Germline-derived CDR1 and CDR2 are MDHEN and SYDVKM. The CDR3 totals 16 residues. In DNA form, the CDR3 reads TGTGCCAGTTTCTTTTCCCTAGACAGGGCCTACTATGGCTACACCTTC. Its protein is CASFFSLDRAYYGYTF.

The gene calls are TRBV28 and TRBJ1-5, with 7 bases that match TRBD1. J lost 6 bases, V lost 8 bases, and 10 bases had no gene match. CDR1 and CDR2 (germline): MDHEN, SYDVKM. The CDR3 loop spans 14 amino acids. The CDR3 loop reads CASGGGGFGQPQHF. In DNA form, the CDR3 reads TGTGCCAGCGGAGGGGGCGGGTTTGGTCAGCCCCAGCATTTT.

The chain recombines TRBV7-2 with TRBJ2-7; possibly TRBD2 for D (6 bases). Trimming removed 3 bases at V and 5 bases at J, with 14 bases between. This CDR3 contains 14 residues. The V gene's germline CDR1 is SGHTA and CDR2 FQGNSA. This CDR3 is CASSFLREANEQYF. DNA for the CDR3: TGTGCCAGCAGCTTCCTCAGGGAGGCGAACGAGCAGTACTTC.

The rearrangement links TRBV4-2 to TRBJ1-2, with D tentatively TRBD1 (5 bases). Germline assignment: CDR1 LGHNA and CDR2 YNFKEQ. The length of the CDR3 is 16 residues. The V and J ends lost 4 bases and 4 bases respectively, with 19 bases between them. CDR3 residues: CASSPSGGKGTYGYTF. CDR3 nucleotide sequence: TGTGCCAGCAGCCCCTCAGGCGGGAAGGGGACCTATGGCTACACCTTC.

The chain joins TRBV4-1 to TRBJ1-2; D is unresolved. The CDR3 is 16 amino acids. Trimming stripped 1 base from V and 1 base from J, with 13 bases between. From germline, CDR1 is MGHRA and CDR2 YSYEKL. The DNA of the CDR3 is TGCGCCAGCAGCCAAGCCCCGAGGGCAGGTAACTATGGCTACACCTTC. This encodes CASSQAPRAGNYGYTF.

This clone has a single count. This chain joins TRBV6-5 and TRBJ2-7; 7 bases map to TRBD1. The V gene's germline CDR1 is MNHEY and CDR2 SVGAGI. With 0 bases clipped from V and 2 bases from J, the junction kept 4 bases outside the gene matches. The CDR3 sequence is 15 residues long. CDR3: CASSYSSTGAYEQYF. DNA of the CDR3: TGTGCCAGCAGTTACTCGTCAACAGGGGCCTACGAGCAGTACTTC.

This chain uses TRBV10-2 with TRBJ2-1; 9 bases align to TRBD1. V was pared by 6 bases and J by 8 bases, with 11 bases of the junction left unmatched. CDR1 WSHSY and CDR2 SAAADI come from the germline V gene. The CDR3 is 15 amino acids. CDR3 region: CASRGPGQGLDEQFF. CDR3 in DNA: TGCGCCAGCAGGGGACCGGGACAGGGTCTTGATGAGCAGTTCTTC.

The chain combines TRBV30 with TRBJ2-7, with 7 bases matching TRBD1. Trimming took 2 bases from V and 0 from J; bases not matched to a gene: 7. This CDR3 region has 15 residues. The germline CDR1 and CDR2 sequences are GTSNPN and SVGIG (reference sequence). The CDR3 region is CAWSPPDRASYEQYF. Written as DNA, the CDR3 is TGTGCCTGGAGTCCCCCCGACAGGGCCTCCTACGAGCAGTACTTC.